A single TCR beta chain is shown here with its context. This record belongs to a study of blood T cell repertoires in COVID-19. Across the whole study: The samples span acute and convalescent COVID-19 from the United States, Italy and Spain. Sample material is recorded as cDNA or gDNA derived from T cells, B-cell-depleted T cells, or PBMCs.

The trim removed 6 bases at V and 4 bases at J, leaving 7 bases unmatched. Per germline, CDR1 MNHNS and CDR2 SASEGT. The CDR3 length is 14 residues. Under the authors' procedure: Amplification from reference gene primers served as the basis for estimated nucleated cell counts. Libraries were prepared by immunoSEQ multiplex PCR; TCRdb keeps only in-frame clonotypes and omits some of them. From that table come the V and J calls and clone size; the DNA was used to work out D and trimming. The sample holds some 120,000 clones; 80% are singletons and the top ten take 1.9%. V gene TRBV6-1 combines with J gene TRBJ1-1; 8 bases line up with TRBD1. The specimen sequenced was peripheral blood. This TCR derives from a man in his 70s with acute or convalescent COVID-19. Here the CDR3 DNA reads TGTGCCAGCAGGGGGTCGGACAGGGTCACTGAAGCTTTCTTT. The encoded protein is CASRGSDRVTEAFF.